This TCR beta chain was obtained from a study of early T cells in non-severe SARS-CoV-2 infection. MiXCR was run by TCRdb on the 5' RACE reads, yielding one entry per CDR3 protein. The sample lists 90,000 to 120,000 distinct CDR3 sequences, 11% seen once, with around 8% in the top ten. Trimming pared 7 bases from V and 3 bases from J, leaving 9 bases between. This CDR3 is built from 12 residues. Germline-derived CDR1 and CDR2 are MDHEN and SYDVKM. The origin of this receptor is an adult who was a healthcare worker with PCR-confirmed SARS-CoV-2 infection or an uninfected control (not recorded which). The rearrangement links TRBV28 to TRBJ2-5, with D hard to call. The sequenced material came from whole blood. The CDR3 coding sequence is TGTGCCAGCACTAATAGAGAAGAGACCCAGTACTTC. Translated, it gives CASTNREETQYF.